The 11 T cell receptor beta chains reported below all come from one sample, sequenced in a study of blood T cell repertoires in COVID-19. Clones were sequenced by immunoSEQ multiplex PCR, and TCRdb holds only the in-frame ones, with some missing. The table has 180,000 or so clones, more than 75% seen once. Sequencing used peripheral blood. All receptors derive from a man aged 18 to 30 with active or convalescent COVID-19.

The chain carries TRBV24-1 and TRBJ2-1, with 8 bases aligning to TRBD1. The V segment lost 6 bases and the J segment 5 bases; nucleotides outside the gene matches: 17. This CDR3 region has 18 residues. The V gene's germline CDR1 is KGHDR and CDR2 SFDVKD. CDR3 residues: CATSTSDPRQGPNNEQFF. CDR3 bases: TGTGCCACCAGTACCTCCGATCCCCGACAGGGGCCGAACAATGAGCAGTTCTTC.

The rearrangement uses TRBV6-4 and TRBJ1-5; 7 bases are a match to TRBD1. Germline assignment: CDR1 MRHNA and CDR2 SNTAGT. Trimming at V came to 8 bases and at J to 3 bases, leaving 10 bases not matched to a gene. This CDR3 region has 15 residues. For the CDR3, the DNA is TGTGCCAGCCACCGAGTACAGGGGCCCAATCAGCCCCAGCATTTT. It is translated as CASHRVQGPNQPQHF.

The rearrangement links TRBV11-3 to TRBJ2-1, with 9 bases that match TRBD1. The CDR3 loop spans 14 amino acids. CDR1 and CDR2 from the germline V gene are SGHNT and YENEEA. V dropped 1 base and J dropped 8; count of bases not matched to a gene: 3. CDR3 sequence reads: CASSLGTGVDEQFF. The CDR3 DNA follows: TGTGCCAGCAGCTTAGGGACAGGGGTGGATGAGCAGTTCTTC.

This clone appeared once. The chain carries TRBV6-5 and TRBJ1-1; D gene unclear. Germline assignment: CDR1 MNHEY and CDR2 SVGAGI. This CDR3 comprises 12 residues. V was shortened by 6 bases and J by 1 base, with 6 bases between the two germline ends. The CDR3 bases are TGTGCCAGCAGCGGGAGGAACACTGAAGCTTTCTTT. It translates to CASSGRNTEAFF.

CDR3 sequence reads: CASGDRDMETQYF. As DNA, the CDR3 is TGTGCCAGCGGGGACAGGGATATGGAGACCCAGTACTTC. This rearrangement joins TRBV6-5 to TRBJ2-5, with 9 positions matching TRBD1. The CDR3 is made up of 13 amino acids. Trimming at V came to 8 bases and at J to 5 bases, leaving 6 bases not matched to a gene. Looked up from germline, CDR1 is MNHEY and CDR2 is SVGAGI.

The V gene is TRBV4-3, the J gene TRBJ2-7; no definite D call. This CDR3 region has 14 residues. The germline V gene has CDR1 LGHNA and CDR2 YSLEER. Trimming took 0 bases from V and 2 from J, leaving 8 bases between them. The CDR3 nucleotides are TGCGCCAGCAGCCAAGATCTCCTACCCTACGAGCAGTACTTC. It specifies CASSQDLLPYEQYF.

This sequence joins TRBV19 and TRBJ2-3, with TRBD1 matching 8 bases. V shed 5 bases, J shed 3 bases, and the junction held 7 bases outside the gene matches. This CDR3 spans 15 amino acids. The germline V gene encodes CDR1 LNHDA and CDR2 SQIVND (reference sequence). CDR3 DNA: TGTGCCAGTAGTCCCGACAGGGGTGGGACAGATACGCAGTATTTT. Its protein product is CASSPDRGGTDTQYF.

This chain uses TRBV7-3 with TRBJ2-7; TRBD1 is a possible D gene (6 bases). The germline V gene encodes CDR1 SGHTA and CDR2 FQGTGA. The CDR3 runs 16 residues. V was shortened by 0 bases and J by 0 bases, with 12 bases between the two germline ends. CDR3 residues: CASSLTGTQFSYEQYF. The CDR3 DNA sequence: TGTGCCAGCAGCTTAACCGGGACACAATTCTCCTACGAGCAGTACTTC.

The gene calls are TRBV12-3 or TRBV12-4 and TRBJ1-1, with D possibly being TRBD1 (6 bases). The CDR3 is 13 amino acids. V was shortened by 5 bases and J by 3 bases, with 10 bases between the two germline ends. CDR3 DNA: TGTGCCAGCAGTCTCGACAGGTACACTGAAGCTTTCTTT. It specifies CASSLDRYTEAFF.

This clone turned up a few times. The V call is TRBV27, the J call TRBJ1-2; 7 nucleotides agree with TRBD1. The CDR3 is made up of 14 amino acids. The germline V gene has CDR1 MNHEY and CDR2 SMNVEV (reference sequence). Trimming cost V 6 bases and J 6 bases; bases outside gene matches: 10. The CDR3 loop reads CASSPRRQGDGYTF. The CDR3 DNA sequence: TGTGCCAGCAGCCCTAGGAGACAGGGCGATGGCTACACCTTC.

The genes are TRBV6-4 and TRBJ2-6, with D maybe TRBD1 (5 bases). Germline CDR1 and CDR2: MRHNA and SNTAGT. The ends were cut back, 3 bases at V and 2 bases at J, with 8 bases in the middle. The CDR3 is made up of 15 amino acids. CDR3 DNA: TGTGCCAGCAGTGAGCAAGGGGCTGGGGCCAACGTCCTGACTTTC. It codes for CASSEQGAGANVLTF.